One sample yielded the 26 T cell receptor beta chains listed below, sequenced in a study of cytotoxic CD8 clonotypes in ibrutinib-treated CLL. Method: immunoSEQ multiplex PCR; TCRdb's copy keeps in-frame clones and lacks some. The sample records 130,000 or so clones, roughly 80% being singletons. Source: PBMCs, taken after 12 months of ibrutinib treatment. The receptors shown here come from a human donor with chronic lymphocytic leukemia.

The chain joins TRBV4-1 to TRBJ2-7, with 10 bases matching TRBD1. CDR3 size: 15 residues. Germline CDR1 is MGHRA and CDR2 is YSYEKL. With V trimmed by 3 bases and J by 4 bases, 6 bases remained unmatched. The CDR3 DNA is TGCGCCAGCAGCCACACCGGGACAGGGGTTTACGAGCAGTACTTC. Encoded protein: CASSHTGTGVYEQYF.

The rearrangement uses TRBV7-9 and TRBJ1-2, with no clear D. CDR1 is SEHNR and CDR2 is FQNEAQ in the germline V gene (reference sequence). This CDR3 spans 14 amino acids. The ends were cut back, 1 base at V and 5 bases at J, with 11 bases in the middle. CDR3 sequence: CASSLVPAHYGYTF. In DNA form, the CDR3 reads TGTGCCAGCAGCTTAGTTCCAGCACATTATGGCTACACCTTC.

This clone was seen only once. The J gene is TRBJ2-7, the V gene TRBV11-3, with a tentative D call TRBD1 (5 bases). The V end was cut by 3 bases, the J end by 1 base, with 13 bases between. Germline V lookup: CDR1 SGHNT, CDR2 YENEEA. This CDR3 has 15 amino acids. The CDR3 DNA reads as TGTGCCAGCAGCTTCTTCGACAGTACATCCTACGAGCAGTACTTC. Translating gives CASSFFDSTSYEQYF. Drawing the rest from reference TRBV11-3 and TRBJ2-7, the complete variable domain is EAGVVQSPRYKIIEKKQPVAFWCNPISGHNTLYWYLQNLGQGPELLIRYENEEAVDDSQLPKDRFSAERLKGVDSTLKIQPAELGDSAVYLCASSFFDSTSYEQYFGPGTRLTVT.

The chain couples TRBV6-1 to TRBJ2-7; D gene unclear. Germline-derived CDR1 and CDR2 are MNHNS and SASEGT. CDR3 size: 13 residues. V gave up 5 bases and J gave up 2 bases, with 10 bases separating them. The CDR3 loop reads CASSPAVPYEQYF. The CDR3 DNA reads as TGTGCCAGCAGTCCCGCTGTACCCTACGAGCAGTACTTC.

The chain carries TRBV6-5 and TRBJ2-1, with D unclear. The CDR3 extends over 16 amino acids. V was shortened by 2 bases and J by 7 bases, with 18 bases between the two germline ends. Germline values: CDR1 MNHEY, CDR2 SVGAGI. DNA for the CDR3: TGTGCCAGCAGTTACCAATTCGCCGCAACTGGGAATGAGCAGTTCTTC. Translating it yields CASSYQFAATGNEQFF.

The gene calls are TRBV7-9 and TRBJ1-1; 10 bases line up with TRBD1. CDR3 length: 15 residues. The germline CDR1 and CDR2 sequences are SEHNR and FQNEAQ (reference sequence). After removal of 3 bases from V and 6 bases from J, the junction contained 7 bases not matched to a gene. CDR3 loop: CASSFPGTGVPEAFF. The CDR3 DNA reads as TGTGCCAGCAGCTTCCCCGGGACAGGGGTCCCTGAAGCTTTCTTT.

This clone was seen a handful of times. This chain joins TRBV7-9 and TRBJ1-4, with 10 bases lining up with TRBD1. This CDR3 has 15 amino acids. Germline-derived CDR1 and CDR2 are SEHNR and FQNEAQ (reference sequence). Germline trimming cut 6 bases from V and 5 bases from J; bases unmatched to any gene: 6. DNA of the CDR3: TGTGCCAGCAGTCCCGGGACAGGGGTGAATGAAAAACTGTTTTTT. Amino acids: CASSPGTGVNEKLFF.

The chain joins TRBV27 to TRBJ2-3; TRBD2 matches 9 bases. Germline V lookup: CDR1 MNHEY, CDR2 SMNVEV (reference sequence). Unmatched junction bases numbered 1, after V lost 8 bases and J lost 1 base. This CDR3 contains 13 residues. CDR3 sequence (DNA): TGTGCCAGCCGACTAGCGGGCACAGATACGCAGTATTTT. Its translation: CASRLAGTDTQYF.

The chain joins TRBV18 to TRBJ2-7, with 13 bases lining up with TRBD2. Germline V gene lookup returns CDR1 KGHSH and CDR2 LQKENI. This CDR3 region has 16 residues. Trimming removed 6 bases from V and 4 bases from J; junction bases left unmatched: 9. In nucleotides, the CDR3 is TGTGCCAGCTCCTCCGGACTAGCGGGAGCGGGGTACGAGCAGTACTTC. Translated: CASSSGLAGAGYEQYF.

The chain is built from TRBV7-8 and TRBJ1-1; D is undetermined. Deletions cut 4 bases from V and 0 bases from J, with 6 bases between. The germline gives CDR1 SGHVS, CDR2 FQNEAQ. The CDR3 length is 13 residues. CDR3: CASSSYMNTEAFF. DNA for the CDR3: TGTGCCAGCAGCTCATATATGAACACTGAAGCTTTCTTT. The full variable domain, completed using reference TRBV7-8 and TRBJ1-1, is GAGVSQSPRYKVAKRGQDVALRCDPISGHVSLFWYQQALGQGPEFLTYFQNEAQLDKSGLPSDRFFAERPEGSVSTLKIQRTQQEDSAVYLCASSSYMNTEAFFGQGTRLTVV.

This sequence joins TRBV30 and TRBJ2-1, with 7 bases matching TRBD1. The length of the CDR3 is 15 residues. With V trimmed by 2 bases and J by 7 bases, 11 bases remained unmatched. From germline, CDR1 is GTSNPN and CDR2 SVGIG (reference sequence). The CDR3 coding sequence is TGTGCCTGGAGTCGGTCATTGGGGGACAGTAATGAGCAGTTCTTC. Amino acid sequence: CAWSRSLGDSNEQFF.

The rearrangement uses TRBV10-3 and TRBJ1-2, with a possible D match to TRBD1 (6 bases). CDR1 is ENHRY and CDR2 is SYGVKD in the germline V gene. This CDR3 has 14 residues. Trimming stripped 4 bases from V and 4 bases from J, with 13 bases between. The CDR3 region is CAISGTETSYGYTF. The CDR3 nucleotides read TGTGCCATCAGTGGGACAGAGACTTCCTATGGCTACACCTTC.

This chain joins TRBV6-6 and TRBJ2-1; 11 bases match TRBD1. Trimming took 6 bases from V and 5 from J; bases not matched to a gene: 9. Germline V gives CDR1 MNHNY, CDR2 SVGAGI (reference sequence). This CDR3 region has 16 residues. For the CDR3, the DNA is TGTGCCAGCAGCGACCCCGGGACAGGGGGTCACAATGAGCAGTTCTTC. Translated, it gives CASSDPGTGGHNEQFF.

The gene calls are TRBV4-1 and TRBJ2-3; 9 nucleotides match TRBD1. Unmatched junction bases numbered 11, after V lost 0 bases and J lost 4 bases. The length of the CDR3 is 18 residues. Germline CDR1 reads MGHRA; CDR2 reads YSYEKL. CDR3 coding DNA: TGCGCCAGCAGCCAAGATACAGGGGGCGCGATAGTGTCAGATACGCAGTATTTT. It translates to CASSQDTGGAIVSDTQYF.

The chain recombines TRBV7-2 with TRBJ1-5; the D is unclear. Trimming cost V 4 bases and J 3 bases, with 13 bases left between them. CDR1 is SGHTA, CDR2 FQGNSA, per germline. The CDR3 covers 15 residues. In DNA, the CDR3 is TGTGCCAGCAGCTCAAGAGGAGGTTACAATCAGCCCCAGCATTTT. Its protein is CASSSRGGYNQPQHF.

The chain has TRBV7-2 and TRBJ2-1; 10 nucleotides align to TRBD2. This CDR3 region has 15 residues. Germline-derived CDR1 and CDR2 are SGHTA and FQGNSA. V lost 5 bases, J lost 4 bases, and 5 bases stayed unmatched. The chain's CDR3 is CASSGETSGYNEQFF. The CDR3, as DNA: TGTGCCAGCAGCGGTGAGACTAGCGGGTACAATGAGCAGTTCTTC.

The CDR3 reads CASSPGIDSPLHF. In DNA, the CDR3 is TGTGCCAGCAGCCCCGGGATTGATTCACCCCTCCACTTT. The rearrangement joins TRBV5-4 to TRBJ1-6; D call uncertain. The length of the CDR3 is 13 residues. Per the germline V gene, CDR1 is SGHNT and CDR2 is YYREEE (reference sequence). V was trimmed by 4 bases and J by 8 bases, leaving 10 bases between them.

This clone was found a few times. V usage is TRBV5-1 and J usage is TRBJ1-1; D gene uncertain. Per germline, CDR1 SGHRS and CDR2 YFSETQ. The CDR3 is 12 amino acids. V lost 5 bases and J 6 bases, leaving 11 bases between the germline ends. This chain's CDR3 is CASSDGGPEAFF. The CDR3 coding sequence is TGCGCCAGCAGTGACGGTGGGCCTGAAGCTTTCTTT.

This clone was counted between two and nine times. In the same sample, other DNA sequences code for this CDR3. This chain joins TRBV7-9 and TRBJ2-2; 11 nucleotides agree with TRBD2. V shed 5 bases and J 1 base; nucleotides not matched to a gene: 3. The germline gives CDR1 SEHNR, CDR2 FQNEAQ (reference sequence). The CDR3 length is 16 residues. DNA for the CDR3: TGTGCCAGCAGCCTCCTAGCGGGAGGGAACACCGGGGAGCTGTTTTTT. This encodes CASSLLAGGNTGELFF.

The chain joins TRBV5-5 to TRBJ2-7; the D is unclear. CDR1 is SGHKS, CDR2 YYEKEE, per germline (reference sequence). V was cut by 2 bases and J by 2 bases, with 11 bases left in between. CDR3 length equals 14 residues. CDR3 DNA sequence: TGTGCCAGCAGCTTTACAAGGATGCCCTACGAGCAGTACTTC. It is translated as CASSFTRMPYEQYF.

This chain connects TRBV10-3 to TRBJ2-1; D unclear. CDR1 is ENHRY, CDR2 SYGVKD, per germline. The CDR3 contains 13 residues. With 0 bases removed from V and 7 bases from J, the gap between germline ends came to 7 bases. The CDR3 reads CAISESYGNEQFF. CDR3 DNA: TGTGCCATCAGTGAGTCGTACGGGAATGAGCAGTTCTTC.

The V gene is TRBV6-1, the J gene TRBJ1-5; TRBD1 is a possible D gene (6 bases). The CDR3 loop spans 14 amino acids. Germline V gene sequence: CDR1 MNHNS, CDR2 SASEGT. V lost 2 bases and J 5 bases, leaving 10 bases between the germline ends. The CDR3 DNA sequence: TGTGCCAGCAGTGAATCCCAGGGGTATCAGCCCCAGCATTTT. Protein sequence: CASSESQGYQPQHF.

The gene calls are TRBV27 and TRBJ1-1; D might be TRBD1 (6 bases). Trimming left V 5 bases short and J 4 bases short, with 11 bases between. CDR3 length: 13 residues. CDR1 is MNHEY and CDR2 is SMNVEV in the germline V gene (reference sequence). CDR3: CASSTTGSTEAFF. DNA for the CDR3: TGTGCCAGCAGTACAACAGGGTCCACTGAAGCTTTCTTT.

This clone occurred a few times. The chain couples TRBV5-1 to TRBJ2-7, with D possibly matching TRBD1 (6 bases). The V gene lost 4 bases and the J gene lost 3 bases, with 14 bases spanning the gap. Looked up from germline, CDR1 is SGHRS and CDR2 is YFSETQ. CDR3 size: 14 residues. In DNA, the CDR3 is TGCGCCAGCAGCACGTCAGGGGTAAGCTACGAGCAGTACTTC. It translates to CASSTSGVSYEQYF.

V gene TRBV9 combines with J gene TRBJ2-1; the D gene is possibly TRBD2 (5 bases). Trimming took 2 bases from V and 8 from J, leaving 8 bases between them. Per germline, CDR1 SGDLS and CDR2 YYNGEE. CDR3 length equals 12 residues. CDR3 loop: CASSVPGYEQFF. The CDR3 DNA sequence: TGTGCCAGCAGCGTTCCGGGATATGAGCAGTTCTTC. Full variable domain (rest looked up from reference TRBV9 and TRBJ2-1): DSGVTQTPKHLITATGQRVTLRCSPRSGDLSVYWYQQSLDQGLQFLIQYYNGEERAKGNILERFSAQQFPDLHSELNLSSLELGDSALYFCASSVPGYEQFFGPGTRLTVL.

The chain is built from TRBV9 and TRBJ2-3, with TRBD2 matching 11 bases. The CDR3 covers 16 residues. V lost 4 bases to trimming and J lost 2 bases; unmatched junction nucleotides: 6. Germline V gene data show CDR1 as SGDLS and CDR2 as YYNGEE. CDR3 amino acids: CASSSGTSGPTDTQYF. The CDR3 DNA is TGTGCCAGCAGCTCGGGGACTAGCGGCCCCACAGATACGCAGTATTTT.